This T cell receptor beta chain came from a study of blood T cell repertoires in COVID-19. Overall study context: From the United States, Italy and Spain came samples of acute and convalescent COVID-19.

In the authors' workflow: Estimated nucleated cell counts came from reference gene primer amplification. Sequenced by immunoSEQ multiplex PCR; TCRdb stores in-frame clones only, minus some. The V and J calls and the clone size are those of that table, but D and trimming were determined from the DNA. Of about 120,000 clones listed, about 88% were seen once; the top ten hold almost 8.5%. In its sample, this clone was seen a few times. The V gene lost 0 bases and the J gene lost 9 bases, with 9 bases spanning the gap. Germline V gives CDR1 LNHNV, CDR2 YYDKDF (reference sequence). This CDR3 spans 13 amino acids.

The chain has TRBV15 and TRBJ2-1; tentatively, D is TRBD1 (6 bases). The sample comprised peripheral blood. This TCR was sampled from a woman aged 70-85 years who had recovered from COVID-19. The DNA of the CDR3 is TGTGCCACCAGCAGAGAGGGGGCCCGTGAGCAGTTCTTC. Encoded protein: CATSREGAREQFF.